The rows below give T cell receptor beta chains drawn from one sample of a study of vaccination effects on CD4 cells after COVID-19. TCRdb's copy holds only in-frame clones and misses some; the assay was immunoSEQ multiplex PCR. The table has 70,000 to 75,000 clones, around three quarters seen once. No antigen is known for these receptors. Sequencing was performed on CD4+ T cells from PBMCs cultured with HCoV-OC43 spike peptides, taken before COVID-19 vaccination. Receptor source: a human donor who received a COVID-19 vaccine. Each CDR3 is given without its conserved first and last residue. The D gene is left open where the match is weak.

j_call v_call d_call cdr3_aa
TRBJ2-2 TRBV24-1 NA ATSDFDTGIGELF
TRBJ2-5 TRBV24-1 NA ATSWGAQETQY
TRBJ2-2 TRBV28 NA ASSPPGALTGELF
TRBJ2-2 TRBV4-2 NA ASSQERVDGELF
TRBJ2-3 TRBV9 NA ASSVGPSDTQY
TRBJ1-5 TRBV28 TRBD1 ASSSGGEQPQH
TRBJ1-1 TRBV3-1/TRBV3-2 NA ASSPPGGRTEAF
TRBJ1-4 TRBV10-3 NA AASAQGSEKLF
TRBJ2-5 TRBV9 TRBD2 ASSVATSGETQY
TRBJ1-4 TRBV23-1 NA ASSQSRPGGEKLF
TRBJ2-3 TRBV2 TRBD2 ASTLGLAGPDTQY
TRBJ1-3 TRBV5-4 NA ASSFGVSGNTIY
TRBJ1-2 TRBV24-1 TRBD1 ATSARQGINYGYT
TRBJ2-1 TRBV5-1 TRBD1 ASGPMTGGAGEQF
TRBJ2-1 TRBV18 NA ASSPLPVAALLVNEQF
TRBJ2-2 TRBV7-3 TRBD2 ASSERGENTGELF
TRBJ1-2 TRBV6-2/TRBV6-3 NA ASSLRGRAQYGYT
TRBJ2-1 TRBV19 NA ASSIVGRIVYNEQF
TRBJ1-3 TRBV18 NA ASSPGQFSSGNTIY
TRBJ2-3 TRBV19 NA ATRGNWGRSTDTQY
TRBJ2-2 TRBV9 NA ASSVGLMNTGELF
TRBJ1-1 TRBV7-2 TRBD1 ASSSHQGGTEAF
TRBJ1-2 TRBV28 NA ASGGGQGLGGGYT
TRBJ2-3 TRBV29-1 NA SVDPGEDTQY
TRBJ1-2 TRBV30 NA AWSRTEAPYYGYT
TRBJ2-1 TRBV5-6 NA ASSLLGGGYNEQF
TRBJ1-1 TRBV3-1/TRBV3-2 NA ASSQEVRGTFGTEAF
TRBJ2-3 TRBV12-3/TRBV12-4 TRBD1 ASLRQGADTQY
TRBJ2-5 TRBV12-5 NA ASGLGTLHFETQY
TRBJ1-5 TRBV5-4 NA ASSLARISNQPQH
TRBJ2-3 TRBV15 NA ATSRPSTDTQY
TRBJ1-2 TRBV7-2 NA ASSLWGGEENGYT